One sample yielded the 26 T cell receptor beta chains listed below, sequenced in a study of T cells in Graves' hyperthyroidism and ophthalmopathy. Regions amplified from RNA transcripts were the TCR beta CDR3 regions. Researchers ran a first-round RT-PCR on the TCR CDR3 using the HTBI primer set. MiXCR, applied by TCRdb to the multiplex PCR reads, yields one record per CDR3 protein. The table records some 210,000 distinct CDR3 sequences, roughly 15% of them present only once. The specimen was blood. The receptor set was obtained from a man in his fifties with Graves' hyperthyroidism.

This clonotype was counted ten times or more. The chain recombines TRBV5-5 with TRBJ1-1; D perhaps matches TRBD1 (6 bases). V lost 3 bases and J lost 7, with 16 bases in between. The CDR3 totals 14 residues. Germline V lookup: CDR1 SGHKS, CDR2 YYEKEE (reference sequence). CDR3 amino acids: CASSSLTGLGEAFF. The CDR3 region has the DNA TGTGCCAGCAGCTCGCTGACAGGTCTGGGTGAAGCTTTCTTT. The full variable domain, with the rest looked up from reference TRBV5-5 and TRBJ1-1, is DAGVTQSPTHLIKTRGQQVTLRCSPISGHKSVSWYQQVLGQGPQFIFQYYEKEERGRGNFPDRFSARQFPNYSSELNVNALLLGDSALYLCASSSLTGLGEAFFGQGTRLTVV.

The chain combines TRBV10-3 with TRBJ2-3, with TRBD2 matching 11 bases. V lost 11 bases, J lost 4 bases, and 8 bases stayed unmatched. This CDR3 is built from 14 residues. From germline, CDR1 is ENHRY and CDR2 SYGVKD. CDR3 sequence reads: CAALAGGWADTQYF. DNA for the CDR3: TGTGCCGCCCTAGCGGGAGGTTGGGCAGATACGCAGTATTTT.

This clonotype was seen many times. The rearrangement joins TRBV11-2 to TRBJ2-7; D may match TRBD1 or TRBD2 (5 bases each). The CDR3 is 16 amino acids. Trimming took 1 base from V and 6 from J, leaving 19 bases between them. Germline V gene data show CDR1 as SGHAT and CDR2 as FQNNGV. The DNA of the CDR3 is TGTGCCAGCAGCTTAGTACCGGGGACGGTAGTTCCCGAGCAGTACTTC. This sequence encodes CASSLVPGTVVPEQYF. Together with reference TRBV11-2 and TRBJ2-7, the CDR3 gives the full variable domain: EAGVAQSPRYKIIEKRQSVAFWCNPISGHATLYWYQQILGQGPKLLIQFQNNGVVDDSQLPKDRFSAERLKGVDSTLKIQPAKLEDSAVYLCASSLVPGTVVPEQYFGPGTRLTVT.

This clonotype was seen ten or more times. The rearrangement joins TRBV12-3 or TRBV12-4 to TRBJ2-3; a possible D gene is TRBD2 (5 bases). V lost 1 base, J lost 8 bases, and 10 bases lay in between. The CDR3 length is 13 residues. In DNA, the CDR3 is TGTGCCAGCAGTTTAGAGGGTCGGGGTACGCAGTATTTT. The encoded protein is CASSLEGRGTQYF.

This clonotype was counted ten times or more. CDR3 coding DNA: TGTGCCAGCAGACCGGACACTGAGGCCTACAATGAGCAGTTCTTC. It codes for CASRPDTEAYNEQFF. The J gene is TRBJ2-1, the V gene TRBV28; a weak D match, TRBD1 (5 bases). Germline V gene data show CDR1 as MDHEN and CDR2 as SYDVKM. The CDR3 loop spans 15 amino acids. Trimming left V 6 bases short and J 2 bases short, with 14 bases between.

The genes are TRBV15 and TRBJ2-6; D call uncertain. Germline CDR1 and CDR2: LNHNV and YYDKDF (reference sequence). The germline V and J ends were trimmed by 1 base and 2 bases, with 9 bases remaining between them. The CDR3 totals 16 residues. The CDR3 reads CATSRVMGTGANVLTF. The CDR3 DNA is TGTGCCACCAGCAGAGTGATGGGTACTGGGGCCAACGTCCTGACTTTC. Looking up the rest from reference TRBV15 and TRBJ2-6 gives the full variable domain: DAMVIQNPRYQVTQFGKPVTLSCSQTLNHNVMYWYQQKSSQAPKLLFHYYDKDFNNEADTPDNFQSRRPNTSFCFLDIRSPGLGDTAMYLCATSRVMGTGANVLTFGAGSRLTVL.

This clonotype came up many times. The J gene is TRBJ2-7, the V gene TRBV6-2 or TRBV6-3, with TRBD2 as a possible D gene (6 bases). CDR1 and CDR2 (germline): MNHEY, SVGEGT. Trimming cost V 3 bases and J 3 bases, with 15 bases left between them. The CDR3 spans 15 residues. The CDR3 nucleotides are TGTGCCAGCAGTTATCGGTTAGCGGAGAACTACGAGCAGTACTTC. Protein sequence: CASSYRLAENYEQYF.

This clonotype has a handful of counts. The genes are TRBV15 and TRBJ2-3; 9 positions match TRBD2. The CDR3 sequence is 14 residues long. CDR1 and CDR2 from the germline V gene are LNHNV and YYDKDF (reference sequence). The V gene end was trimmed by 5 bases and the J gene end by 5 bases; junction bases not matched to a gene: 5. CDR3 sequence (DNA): TGTGCCACCAGCCGGTTAGCGGGAGAAGATACGCAGTATTTT. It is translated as CATSRLAGEDTQYF.

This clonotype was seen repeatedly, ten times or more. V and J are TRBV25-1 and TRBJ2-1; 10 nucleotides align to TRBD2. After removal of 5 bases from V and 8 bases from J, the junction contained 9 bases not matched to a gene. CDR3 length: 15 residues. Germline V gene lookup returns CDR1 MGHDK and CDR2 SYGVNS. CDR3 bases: TGTGCCAGCAGTCCAAGCGGGAGGGCCCGATATGAGCAGTTCTTC. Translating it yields CASSPSGRARYEQFF.

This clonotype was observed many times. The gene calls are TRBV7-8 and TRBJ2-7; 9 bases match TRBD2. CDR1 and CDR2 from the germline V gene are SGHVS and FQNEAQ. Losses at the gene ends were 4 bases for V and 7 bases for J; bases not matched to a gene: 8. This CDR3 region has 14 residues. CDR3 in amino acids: CASSSGLAFGEQYF. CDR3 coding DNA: TGTGCCAGCAGCTCGGGACTAGCCTTCGGGGAGCAGTACTTC.

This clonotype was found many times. This CDR3 reads CASLERGWTDTQYF. The CDR3 DNA is TGTGCCAGCCTAGAGCGGGGCTGGACAGATACGCAGTATTTT. V gene TRBV2 combines with J gene TRBJ2-3; 7 bases are a match to TRBD2. Germline V gene data show CDR1 as SNHLY and CDR2 as FYNNEI. The CDR3 runs 14 residues. V shed 8 bases, J shed 3 bases, and the junction held 8 bases outside the gene matches.

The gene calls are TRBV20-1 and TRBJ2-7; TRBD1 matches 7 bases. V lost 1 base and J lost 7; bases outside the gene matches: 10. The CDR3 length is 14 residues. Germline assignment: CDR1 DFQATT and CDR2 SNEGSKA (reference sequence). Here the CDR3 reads CSARVGQPRGEQYF. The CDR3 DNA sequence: TGCAGTGCTAGAGTGGGACAGCCCCGCGGTGAGCAGTACTTC.

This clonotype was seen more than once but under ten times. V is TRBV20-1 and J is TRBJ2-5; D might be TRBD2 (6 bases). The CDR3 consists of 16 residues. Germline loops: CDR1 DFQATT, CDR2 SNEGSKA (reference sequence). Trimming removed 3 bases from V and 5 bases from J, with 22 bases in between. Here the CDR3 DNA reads TGCAGTGCTAGCGGGAGCCTCGACCCCATCAGTGAGACCCAGTACTTC. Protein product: CSASGSLDPISETQYF.

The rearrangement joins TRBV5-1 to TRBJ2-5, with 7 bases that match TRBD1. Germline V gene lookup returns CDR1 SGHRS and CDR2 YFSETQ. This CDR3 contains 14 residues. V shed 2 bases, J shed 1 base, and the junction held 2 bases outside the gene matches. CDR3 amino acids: CASSLNRGQETQYF. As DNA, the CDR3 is TGCGCCAGCAGCTTAAACAGGGGCCAAGAGACCCAGTACTTC.

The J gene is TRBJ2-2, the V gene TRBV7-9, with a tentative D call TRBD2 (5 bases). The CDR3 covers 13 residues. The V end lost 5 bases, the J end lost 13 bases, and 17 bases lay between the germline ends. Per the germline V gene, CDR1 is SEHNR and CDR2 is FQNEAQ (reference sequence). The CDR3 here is CASSQDSRDRLFF. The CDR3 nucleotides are TGTGCCAGCAGCCAAGATTCGAGGGATCGGCTGTTTTTT.

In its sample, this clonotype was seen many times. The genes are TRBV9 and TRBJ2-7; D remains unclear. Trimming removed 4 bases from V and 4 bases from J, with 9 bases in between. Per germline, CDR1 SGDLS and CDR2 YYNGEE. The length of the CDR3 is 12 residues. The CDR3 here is CASSYDLYEQYF. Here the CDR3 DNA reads TGTGCCAGCAGCTACGACTTATACGAGCAGTACTTC.

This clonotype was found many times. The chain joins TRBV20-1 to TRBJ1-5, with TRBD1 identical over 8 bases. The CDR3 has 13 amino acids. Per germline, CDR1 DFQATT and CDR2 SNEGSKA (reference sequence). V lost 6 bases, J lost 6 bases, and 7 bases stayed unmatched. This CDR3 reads CSAIGQGGQPQHF. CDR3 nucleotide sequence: TGCAGTGCCATTGGACAGGGTGGTCAGCCCCAGCATTTT.

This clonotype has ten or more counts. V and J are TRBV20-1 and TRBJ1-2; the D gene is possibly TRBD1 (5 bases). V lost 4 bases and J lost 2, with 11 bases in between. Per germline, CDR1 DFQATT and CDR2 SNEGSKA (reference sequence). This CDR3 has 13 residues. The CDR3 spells CSAKGRENYGYTF. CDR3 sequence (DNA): TGCAGTGCTAAGGGGCGGGAAAACTATGGCTACACCTTC.

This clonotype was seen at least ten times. Here the CDR3 reads CASTSGDTEAFF. The CDR3 nucleotides read TGTGCCAGCACTTCAGGGGACACTGAAGCTTTCTTT. The gene calls are TRBV3-1 and TRBJ1-1, with a weak D call TRBD1 (6 bases). The germline V gene has CDR1 LGHDT and CDR2 YNNKEL (reference sequence). Trimming removed 7 bases at V and 3 bases at J, with 9 bases between. The CDR3 totals 12 residues.

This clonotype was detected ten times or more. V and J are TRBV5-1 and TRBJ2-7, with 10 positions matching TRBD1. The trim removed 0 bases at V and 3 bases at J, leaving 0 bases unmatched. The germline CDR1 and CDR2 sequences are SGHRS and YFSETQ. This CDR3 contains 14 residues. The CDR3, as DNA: TGCGCCAGCAGCTTGGGGACAGGGGGCTACGAGCAGTACTTC. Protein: CASSLGTGGYEQYF. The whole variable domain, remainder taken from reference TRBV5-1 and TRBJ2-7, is KAGVTQTPRYLIKTRGQQVTLSCSPISGHRSVSWYQQTPGQGLQFLFEYFSETQRNKGNFPGRFSGRQFSNSRSEMNVSTLELGDSALYLCASSLGTGGYEQYFGPGTRLTVT.

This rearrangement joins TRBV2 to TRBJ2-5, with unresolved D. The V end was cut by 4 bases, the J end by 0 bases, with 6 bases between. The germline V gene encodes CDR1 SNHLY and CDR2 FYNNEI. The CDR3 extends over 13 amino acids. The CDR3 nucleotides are TGTGCCAGCAGTGCTGGCTACCAAGAGACCCAGTACTTC. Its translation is CASSAGYQETQYF.

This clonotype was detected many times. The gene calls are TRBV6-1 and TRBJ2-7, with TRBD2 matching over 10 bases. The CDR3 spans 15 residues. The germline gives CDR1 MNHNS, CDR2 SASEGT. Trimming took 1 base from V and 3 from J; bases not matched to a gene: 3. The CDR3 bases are TGTGCCAGCAGTGAAGGATCTAGCGGGAGCTACGAGCAGTACTTC. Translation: CASSEGSSGSYEQYF.

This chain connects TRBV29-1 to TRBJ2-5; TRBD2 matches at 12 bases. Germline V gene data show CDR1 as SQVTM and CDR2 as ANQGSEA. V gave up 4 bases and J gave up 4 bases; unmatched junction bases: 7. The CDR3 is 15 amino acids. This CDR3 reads CSVALAGGLRETQYF. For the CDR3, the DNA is TGCAGCGTTGCCCTAGCGGGAGGGCTTCGAGAGACCCAGTACTTC.

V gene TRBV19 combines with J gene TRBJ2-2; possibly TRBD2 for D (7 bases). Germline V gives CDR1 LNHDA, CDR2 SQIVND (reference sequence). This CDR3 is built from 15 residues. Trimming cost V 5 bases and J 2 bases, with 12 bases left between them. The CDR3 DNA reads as TGTGCCAGTAGTGGGGGGGGGGCTAACACCGGGGAGCTGTTTTTT. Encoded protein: CASSGGGANTGELFF.

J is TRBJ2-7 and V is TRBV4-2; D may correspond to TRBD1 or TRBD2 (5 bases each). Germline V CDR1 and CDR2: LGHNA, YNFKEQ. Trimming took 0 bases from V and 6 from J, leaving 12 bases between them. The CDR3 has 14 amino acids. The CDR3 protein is CASSQDLGAGEQYF. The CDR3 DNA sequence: TGTGCCAGCAGCCAAGATCTTGGGGCGGGCGAGCAGTACTTC.

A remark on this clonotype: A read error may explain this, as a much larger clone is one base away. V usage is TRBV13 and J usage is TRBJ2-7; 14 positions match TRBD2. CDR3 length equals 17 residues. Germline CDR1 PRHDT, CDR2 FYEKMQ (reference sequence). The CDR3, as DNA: TGTGCCAGCAGCTACTGGGGACTAGCGGGAGAGTCCTCCGAGCAGTACTTC. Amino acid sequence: CASSYWGLAGESSEQYF.